This TCR beta chain came from a study of cytomegalovirus exposure and HLA in healthy donors. Comments on this clone: Antigen specificity is unknown.

The PCR contained 60 Vbeta and 13 Jbeta primers. This table comes from immunoSEQ multiplex PCR, and its TCRdb copy is limited to in-frame clones, with some not included. The table records about 78,000 clones, approximately 80% of them present only once. Study results and limitations: Sequencing had likely introduced a cluster of highly shared sequence variants as an artifact. Solely CMV serostatus was available to characterize immune exposure.

It was healthy bone marrow donors who served as donors. The trim removed 0 bases at V and 11 bases at J, leaving 18 bases unmatched. There are 17 residues in the CDR3. Germline CDR1 reads LNHDA; CDR2 reads SQIVND (reference sequence). The chain couples TRBV19 to TRBJ1-2; 7 positions agree with TRBD1. This clonotype was sampled from a woman aged 45-65 years in good health and CMV-seropositive. Material: PBMCs. CDR3 in amino acids: CASSIDWGDSTMKSYTF. The CDR3 DNA follows: TGTGCCAGTAGTATAGATTGGGGGGACAGCACTATGAAGAGTTACACCTTC.